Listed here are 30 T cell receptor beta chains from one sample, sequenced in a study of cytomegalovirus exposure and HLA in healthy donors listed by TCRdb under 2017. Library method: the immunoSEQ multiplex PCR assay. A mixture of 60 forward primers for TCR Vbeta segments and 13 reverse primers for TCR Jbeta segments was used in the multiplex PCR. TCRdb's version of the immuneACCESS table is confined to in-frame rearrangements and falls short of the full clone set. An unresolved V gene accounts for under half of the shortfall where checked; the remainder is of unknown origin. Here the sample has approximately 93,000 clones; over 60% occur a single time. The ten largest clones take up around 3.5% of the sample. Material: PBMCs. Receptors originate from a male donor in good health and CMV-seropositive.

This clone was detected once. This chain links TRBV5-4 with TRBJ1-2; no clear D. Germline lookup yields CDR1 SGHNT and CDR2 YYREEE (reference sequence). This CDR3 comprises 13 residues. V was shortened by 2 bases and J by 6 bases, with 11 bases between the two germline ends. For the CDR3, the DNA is TGTGCCAGCAGCTTTGGAGGGCGGGATGGCTACACCTTC. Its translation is CASSFGGRDGYTF.

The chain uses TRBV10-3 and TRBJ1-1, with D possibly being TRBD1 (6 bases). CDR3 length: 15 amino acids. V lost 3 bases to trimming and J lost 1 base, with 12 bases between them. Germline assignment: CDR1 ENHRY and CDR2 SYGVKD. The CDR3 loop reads CAISDQQGWNTEAFF. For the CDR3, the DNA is TGTGCCATCAGTGACCAACAGGGATGGAACACTGAAGCTTTCTTT.

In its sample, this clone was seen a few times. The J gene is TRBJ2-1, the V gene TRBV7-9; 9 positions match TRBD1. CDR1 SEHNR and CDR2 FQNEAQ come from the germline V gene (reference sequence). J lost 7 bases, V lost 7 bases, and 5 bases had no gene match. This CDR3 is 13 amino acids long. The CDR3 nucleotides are TGTGCCAGCACCCCGGGACAGGGTAATGAGCAGTTCTTC. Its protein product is CASTPGQGNEQFF.

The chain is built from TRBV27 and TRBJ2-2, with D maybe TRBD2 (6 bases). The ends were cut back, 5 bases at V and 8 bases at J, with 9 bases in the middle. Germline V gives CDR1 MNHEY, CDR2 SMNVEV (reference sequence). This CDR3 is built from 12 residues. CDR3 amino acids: CASSRGVGELFF. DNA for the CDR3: TGTGCCAGCAGTCGCGGGGTGGGGGAGCTGTTTTTT.

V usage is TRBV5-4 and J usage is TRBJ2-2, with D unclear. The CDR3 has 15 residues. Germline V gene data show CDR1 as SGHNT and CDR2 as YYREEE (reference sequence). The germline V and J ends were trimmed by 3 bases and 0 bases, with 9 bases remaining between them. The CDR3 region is CASSSYRANTGELFF. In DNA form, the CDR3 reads TGTGCCAGCAGCTCGTACAGAGCGAACACCGGGGAGCTGTTTTTT.

CDR3 DNA: TGTGCCAGCAGCTCTGGTAAACAGGGAACTAATGAAAAACTGTTTTTT. Translated: CASSSGKQGTNEKLFF. V usage is TRBV7-8 and J usage is TRBJ1-4; maybe TRBD1 (6 bases). Germline V CDR1 and CDR2: SGHVS, FQNEAQ. V lost 4 bases, J lost 1 base, and 13 bases lay in between. The CDR3 sequence is 16 residues long. The complete variable domain, with remaining parts taken from reference TRBV7-8 and TRBJ1-4, reads GAGVSQSPRYKVAKRGQDVALRCDPISGHVSLFWYQQALGQGPEFLTYFQNEAQLDKSGLPSDRFFAERPEGSVSTLKIQRTQQEDSAVYLCASSSGKQGTNEKLFFGSGTQLSVL.

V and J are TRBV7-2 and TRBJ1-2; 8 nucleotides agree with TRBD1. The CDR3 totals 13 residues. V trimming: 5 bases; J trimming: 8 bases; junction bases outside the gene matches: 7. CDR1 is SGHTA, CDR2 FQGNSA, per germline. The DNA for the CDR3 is TGTGCCAGCAGCACCCAGACAGGGGTAGGCTACACCTTC. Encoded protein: CASSTQTGVGYTF.

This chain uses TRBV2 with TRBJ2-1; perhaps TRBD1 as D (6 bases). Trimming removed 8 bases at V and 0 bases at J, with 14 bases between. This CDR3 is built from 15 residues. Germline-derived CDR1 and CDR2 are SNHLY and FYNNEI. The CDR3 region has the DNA TGTGCCAGCGTTCCAGGGGATCCCTCCTACAATGAGCAGTTCTTC. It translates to CASVPGDPSYNEQFF.

The CDR3 region is CASSHASGGADTQYF. As DNA, the CDR3 is TGCGCCAGCAGCCATGCGAGCGGGGGGGCAGATACGCAGTATTTT. The genes are TRBV5-1 and TRBJ2-3; 10 bases are a match to TRBD2. V was clipped by 4 bases and J by 4 bases; unmatched bases: 6. Germline-derived CDR1 and CDR2 are SGHRS and YFSETQ. This CDR3 has 15 residues.

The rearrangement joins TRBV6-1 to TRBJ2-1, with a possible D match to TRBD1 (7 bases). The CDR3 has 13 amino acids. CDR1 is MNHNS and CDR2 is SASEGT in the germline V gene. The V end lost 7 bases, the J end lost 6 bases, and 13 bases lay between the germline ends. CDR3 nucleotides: TGTGCCAGCACAGGGGGGCTGCTCAATGAGCAGTTCTTC. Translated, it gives CASTGGLLNEQFF.

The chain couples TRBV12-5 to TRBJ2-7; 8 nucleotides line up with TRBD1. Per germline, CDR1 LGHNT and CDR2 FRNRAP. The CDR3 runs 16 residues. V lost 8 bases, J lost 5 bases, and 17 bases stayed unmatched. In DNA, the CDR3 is TGTGCTAGTTCCTTCCTCCGGGACAGGATTTTTCACGAGCAGTACTTC. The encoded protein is CASSFLRDRIFHEQYF.

The CDR3 is CASSLAQGTNEKLFF. For the CDR3, the DNA is TGTGCCAGCAGCTTAGCTCAGGGTACTAATGAAAAACTGTTTTTT. The gene calls are TRBV7-2 and TRBJ1-4; perhaps TRBD1 as D (5 bases). In germline, CDR1 is SGHTA, CDR2 FQGNSA. The V gene lost 0 bases and the J gene lost 2 bases, with 7 bases spanning the gap. This CDR3 is built from 15 residues.

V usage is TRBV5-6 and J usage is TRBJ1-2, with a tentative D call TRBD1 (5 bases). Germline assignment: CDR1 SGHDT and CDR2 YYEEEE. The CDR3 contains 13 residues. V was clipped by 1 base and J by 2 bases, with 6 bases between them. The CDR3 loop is CASSLNRNYGYTF. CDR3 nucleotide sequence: TGTGCCAGCAGCTTGAACAGGAACTATGGCTACACCTTC.

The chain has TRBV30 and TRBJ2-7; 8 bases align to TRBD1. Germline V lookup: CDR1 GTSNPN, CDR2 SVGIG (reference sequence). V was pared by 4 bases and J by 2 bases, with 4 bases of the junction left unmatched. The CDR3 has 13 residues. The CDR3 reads CAWTGGSAYEQYF. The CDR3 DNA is TGTGCCTGGACAGGGGGCAGCGCCTACGAGCAGTACTTC. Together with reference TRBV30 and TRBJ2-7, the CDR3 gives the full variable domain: SQTIHQWPATLVQPVGSPLSLECTVEGTSNPNLYWYRQAAGRGLQLLFYSVGIGQISSEVPQNLSASRPQDRQFILSSKKLLLSDSGFYLCAWTGGSAYEQYFGPGTRLTVT.

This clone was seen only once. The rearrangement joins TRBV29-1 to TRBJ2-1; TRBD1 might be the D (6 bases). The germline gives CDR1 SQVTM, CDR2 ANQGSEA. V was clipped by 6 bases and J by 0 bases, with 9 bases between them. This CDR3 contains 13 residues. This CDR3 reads CSVNRVSYNEQFF. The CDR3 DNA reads TGCAGCGTGAACAGGGTCTCCTACAATGAGCAGTTCTTC.

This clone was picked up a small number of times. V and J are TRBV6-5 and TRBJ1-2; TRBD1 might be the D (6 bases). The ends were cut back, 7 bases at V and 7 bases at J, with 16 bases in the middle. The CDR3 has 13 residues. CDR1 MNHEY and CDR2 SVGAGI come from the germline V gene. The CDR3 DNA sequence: TGTGCCAGCACCCCGGGGGGGCGTCGTGGCTACACCTTC. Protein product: CASTPGGRRGYTF.

The CDR3 spells CASSLDRDTEAFF. CDR3 bases: TGTGCCAGCAGCCTAGACAGGGACACTGAAGCTTTCTTT. This sequence joins TRBV7-3 and TRBJ1-1; 7 bases agree with TRBD1. Germline V gene lookup returns CDR1 SGHTA and CDR2 FQGTGA. This CDR3 has 13 amino acids. V lost 5 bases to trimming and J lost 3 bases; unmatched junction nucleotides: 3.

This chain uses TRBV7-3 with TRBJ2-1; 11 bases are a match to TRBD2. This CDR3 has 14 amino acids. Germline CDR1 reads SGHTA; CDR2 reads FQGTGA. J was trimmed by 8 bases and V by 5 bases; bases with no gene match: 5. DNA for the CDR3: TGTGCCAGCAGCCTTAGCGGGGGGGCCGATGAGCAGTTCTTC. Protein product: CASSLSGGADEQFF.

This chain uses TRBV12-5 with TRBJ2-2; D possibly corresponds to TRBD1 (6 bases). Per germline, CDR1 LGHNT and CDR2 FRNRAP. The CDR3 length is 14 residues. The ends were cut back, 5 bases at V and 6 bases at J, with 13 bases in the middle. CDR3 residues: CASGPPRGSGELFF. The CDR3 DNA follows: TGTGCTAGTGGTCCTCCGAGGGGGTCCGGGGAGCTGTTTTTT.

The CDR3 DNA reads as TGTGCCACCGCGAGGAACCAAGAGACCCAGTACTTC. As protein: CATARNQETQYF. V usage is TRBV18 and J usage is TRBJ2-5; no firm D call. Deletions cut 10 bases from V and 0 bases from J, with 9 bases between. From germline, CDR1 is KGHSH and CDR2 LQKENI. The CDR3 loop spans 12 amino acids.

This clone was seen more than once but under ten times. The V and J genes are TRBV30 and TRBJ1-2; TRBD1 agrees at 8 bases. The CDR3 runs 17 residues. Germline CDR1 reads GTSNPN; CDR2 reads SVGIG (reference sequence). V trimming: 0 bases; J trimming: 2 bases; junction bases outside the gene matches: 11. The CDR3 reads CAWSVRDRPSANYGYTF. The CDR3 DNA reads TGTGCCTGGAGTGTCCGGGACAGGCCCTCGGCGAACTATGGCTACACCTTC.

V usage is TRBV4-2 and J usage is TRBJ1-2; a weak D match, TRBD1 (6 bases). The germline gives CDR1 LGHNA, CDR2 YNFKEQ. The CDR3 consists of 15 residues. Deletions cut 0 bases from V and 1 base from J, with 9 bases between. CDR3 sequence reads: CASSQDRGGNYGYTF. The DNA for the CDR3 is TGTGCCAGCAGCCAAGACAGGGGCGGTAACTATGGCTACACCTTC.

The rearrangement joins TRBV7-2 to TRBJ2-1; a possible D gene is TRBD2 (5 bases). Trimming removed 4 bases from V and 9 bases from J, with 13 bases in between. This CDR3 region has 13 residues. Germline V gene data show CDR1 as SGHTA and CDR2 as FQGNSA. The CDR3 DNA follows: TGTGCCAGCAGCTCCGGGGTCAAGGGTGAGCAGTTCTTC. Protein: CASSSGVKGEQFF.

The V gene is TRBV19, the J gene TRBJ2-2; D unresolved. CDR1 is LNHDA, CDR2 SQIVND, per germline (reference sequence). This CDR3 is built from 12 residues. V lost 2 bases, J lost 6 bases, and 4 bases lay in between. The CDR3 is CASSISAGELFF. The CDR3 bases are TGTGCCAGTAGTATATCTGCCGGGGAGCTGTTTTTT.

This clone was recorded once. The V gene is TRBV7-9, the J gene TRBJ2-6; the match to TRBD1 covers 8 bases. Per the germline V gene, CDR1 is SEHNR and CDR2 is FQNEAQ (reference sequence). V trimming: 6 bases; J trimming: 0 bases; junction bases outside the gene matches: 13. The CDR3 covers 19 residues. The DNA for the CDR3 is TGTGCCAGCAGACCGTCCACCGGGACAGGTCCCTCTGGGGCCAACGTCCTGACTTTC. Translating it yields CASRPSTGTGPSGANVLTF.

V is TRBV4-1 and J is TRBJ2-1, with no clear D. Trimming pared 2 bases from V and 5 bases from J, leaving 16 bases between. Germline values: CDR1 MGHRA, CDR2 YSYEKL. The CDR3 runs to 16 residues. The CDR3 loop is CASSQPLRNLHNEQFF. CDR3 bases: TGCGCCAGCAGCCAACCTCTGAGGAACTTACACAATGAGCAGTTCTTC.

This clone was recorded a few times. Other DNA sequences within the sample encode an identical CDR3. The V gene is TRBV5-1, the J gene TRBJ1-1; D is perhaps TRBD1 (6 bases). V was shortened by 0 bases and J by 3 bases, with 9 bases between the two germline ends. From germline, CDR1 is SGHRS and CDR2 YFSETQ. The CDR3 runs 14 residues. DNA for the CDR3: TGCGCCAGCAGCTTGGGAGGGGGGGACACTGAAGCTTTCTTT. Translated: CASSLGGGDTEAFF.

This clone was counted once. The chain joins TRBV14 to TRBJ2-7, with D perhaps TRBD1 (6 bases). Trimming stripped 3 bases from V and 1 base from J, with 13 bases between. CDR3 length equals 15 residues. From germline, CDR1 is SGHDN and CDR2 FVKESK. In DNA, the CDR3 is TGTGCCAGCAGCCATCAGGGGACGGTGTCCTACGAGCAGTACTTC. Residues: CASSHQGTVSYEQYF.

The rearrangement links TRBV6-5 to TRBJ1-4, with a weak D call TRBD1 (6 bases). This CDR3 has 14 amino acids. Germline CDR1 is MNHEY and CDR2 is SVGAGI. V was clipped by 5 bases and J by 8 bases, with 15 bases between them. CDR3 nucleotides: TGTGCCAGCAGTGGGGGCAGGGTAAACGAAAAACTGTTTTTT. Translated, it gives CASSGGRVNEKLFF.

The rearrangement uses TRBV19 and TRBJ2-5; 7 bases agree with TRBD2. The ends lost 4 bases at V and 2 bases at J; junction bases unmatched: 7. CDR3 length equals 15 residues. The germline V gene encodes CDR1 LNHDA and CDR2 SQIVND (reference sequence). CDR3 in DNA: TGTGCCAGTAGTACCGGGGGAGGGCTACAAGAGACCCAGTACTTC. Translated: CASSTGGGLQETQYF.